This TCR beta chain was obtained from a study of identical twins. Template switching added a universal primer site, and cDNA bore unique molecular identifiers. Each CDR3 protein is one row after TCRdb ran MiXCR on the 5' RACE reads. Among about 550,000 distinct CDR3 sequences, under 25% were seen once, and the ten largest hold approximately 0.52%. Broader study findings: With abundant cord blood beta clonotypes, insertions were fewer; memory repertoires showed no such pattern.

Healthy Caucasian individuals made up all the donors. Germline V gene data show CDR1 as LNHDA and CDR2 as SQIVND (reference sequence). V was trimmed by 1 base and J by 0 bases, leaving 13 bases between them. The CDR3 sequence is 17 residues long. Comments on this clonotype: Its antigen is unidentified.

Separately, the same data were catalogued under a study of yellow fever vaccine responses in identical twins.

Material for sequencing was CD4+ T cells sorted from blood. This receptor was identified in a young woman in good health. The chain links TRBV19 to TRBJ1-3; tentative D call: TRBD1 (5 bases). For the CDR3, the DNA is TGTGCCAGTAGTATAGTGGGGCTCCCACGCTCTGGAAACACCATATATTTT. Encoded protein: CASSIVGLPRSGNTIYF. Using reference TRBV19 and TRBJ1-3 for the parts outside the CDR3, the full variable domain is DGGITQSPKYLFRKEGQNVTLSCEQNLNHDAMYWYRQDPGQGLRLIYYSQIVNDFQKGDIAEGYSVSREKKESFPLTVTSAQKNPTAFYLCASSIVGLPRSGNTIYFGEGSWLTVV.